This T cell receptor beta chain was retrieved from a study of cytomegalovirus exposure and HLA in healthy donors. V lost 4 bases, J lost 7 bases, and 9 bases stayed unmatched. Germline-derived CDR1 and CDR2 are SGHNT and YYREEE (reference sequence). The CDR3 sequence is 16 residues long. With 60 Vbeta and 13 Jbeta primers, the PCR was carried out. Repertoires were generated with immunoSEQ multiplex PCR, while TCRdb's copy carries only in-frame clones and drops some. The sample holds about 130,000 clones; approximately 81% are singletons and the top ten take roughly 7.2%. To note about this clone: Its antigen is undetermined.

Broader study findings: On later analysis, the bulk of CMV-associated TCR beta chains appeared to be HLA-restricted. Later work associated fewer than 20,000 TCR beta sequences with HLA alleles at 0.05 false discovery rate.

V usage is TRBV5-4 and J usage is TRBJ2-1; 12 bases align to TRBD2. The sequencing sample was made of PBMCs. This receptor was taken from a male donor in good health and CMV-seronegative. CDR3 nucleotide sequence: TGTGCCAGCAGCCTGGGCCCTAGCGGGGGGGCGAATGAGCAGTTCTTC. Its translation is CASSLGPSGGANEQFF.